This T cell receptor beta chain originates from a study of blood T cells in healthy people across ages. A second PCR of roughly 7 to 11 cycles used a sample-barcoded 5' primer and a J-beta primer mix. Using its own MiXCR run on the 5' RACE reads, TCRdb lists one record per CDR3 protein. The table lists about 720,000 distinct CDR3 sequences, 20% to 25% of them singletons. This clonotype has a handful of counts. The germline V gene has CDR1 MDHEN and CDR2 SYDVKM. The CDR3 contains 16 residues. With 4 bases clipped from V and 2 bases from J, the junction kept 5 bases outside the gene matches. The specimen sequenced was blood. The genes are TRBV28 and TRBJ2-1; 10 positions agree with TRBD2. The TCR sequence derives from a man between 65 and 85 years old in good health. CDR3 protein: CASSSLAGVTYNEQFF. The CDR3 nucleotides read TGTGCCAGCAGTTCTCTAGCGGGAGTCACCTACAATGAGCAGTTCTTC.